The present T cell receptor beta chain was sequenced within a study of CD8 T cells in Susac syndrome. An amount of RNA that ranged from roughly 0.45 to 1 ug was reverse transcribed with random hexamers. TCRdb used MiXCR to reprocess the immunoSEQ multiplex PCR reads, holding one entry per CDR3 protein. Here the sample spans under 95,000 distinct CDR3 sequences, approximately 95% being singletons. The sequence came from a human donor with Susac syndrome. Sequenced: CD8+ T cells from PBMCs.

The CDR3 DNA is TGCAGTGCTAGAGATCAAGGCCGAAACATTCAGTACTTC. This encodes CSARDQGRNIQYF. The chain carries TRBV20-1 and TRBJ2-4; D remains ambiguous. Germline V gene lookup returns CDR1 DFQATT and CDR2 SNEGSKA (reference sequence). The CDR3 loop spans 13 amino acids. Between the trimmed V and J ends, which lost 0 bases and 6 bases, there was a span of 9 bases.